The 26 T cell receptor beta chains presented below share a single source sample, sequenced in a study of T-cell reconstitution after alpha-beta-depleted transplantation in children (dated by TCRdb to between 2015 and 2016). The library was generated by PCR. Sequencing was carried out with an Illumina HiSeq 2500. Molecular barcoding was employed in the preparation of TCR libraries, with unique molecular identifiers being used to normalize TCRbeta repertoire quantification. TCRdb's own reprocessing of the public reads used fastp at Q25 and MiXCR and kept productive beta chains. Rows are combined by CDR3 protein, so each entry shows the most common genes and DNA. The sample yields fewer than 750,000 distinct CDR3 sequences; more than 20% were counted once. The ten largest clones add up to roughly 15% of the sample. The sample's treatment or condition label, decoded: allogeneic hematopoietic cell transplantation with graft depleted of TCRalphabeta T cells and CD19 B cells.

This sample comprised PBMCs, mostly from graft donor cells, obtained 360 days after TCRalphabeta/CD19-depleted stem cell transplant. The receptors come from a boy under three years old who had a stem cell transplant for acute myeloid leukemia, so the T cells may come from the graft donor.

This clonotype has ten or more counts. The rearrangement joins TRBV12-3 or TRBV12-4 to TRBJ2-1; 9 bases are shared with TRBD1. The V gene end was trimmed by 4 bases and the J gene end by 4 bases; junction bases not matched to a gene: 5. This CDR3 is built from 15 residues. The CDR3 DNA sequence: TGTGCCAGCAGTTCACGGGACAGGGCTTACAATGAGCAGTTCTTC. Amino acids: CASSSRDRAYNEQFF.

The table lists this clonotype with a few counts. CDR3: CSAITSGYPTDTQYF. The CDR3 region has the DNA TGCAGTGCTATTACTAGCGGGTATCCCACAGATACGCAGTATTTT. The gene calls are TRBV20-1 and TRBJ2-3; 9 nucleotides match TRBD2. With V trimmed by 4 bases and J by 2 bases, 7 bases remained unmatched. Germline V gene sequence: CDR1 DFQATT, CDR2 SNEGSKA (reference sequence). The CDR3 loop spans 15 amino acids.

The sample holds a few counts of this clonotype. This chain joins TRBV29-1 and TRBJ2-1, with 8 bases lining up with TRBD1. CDR1 SQVTM and CDR2 ANQGSEA come from the germline V gene. With V trimmed by 7 bases and J by 5 bases, 13 bases remained unmatched. The CDR3 extends over 15 amino acids. CDR3 in amino acids: CSARNGQGLHNEQFF. The CDR3 coding sequence is TGCAGCGCCAGGAACGGACAGGGTCTACACAATGAGCAGTTCTTC.

The V call is TRBV7-2, the J call TRBJ2-3, with TRBD2 identical over 7 bases. CDR3 length: 17 residues. The V and J ends lost 1 base and 1 base, in that order; junction bases with no gene match: 8. Looked up from germline, CDR1 is SGHTA and CDR2 is FQGNSA. The CDR3 here is CASSLGPWGRGTDTQYF. DNA for the CDR3: TGTGCCAGCAGCTTAGGGCCCTGGGGGAGGGGCACAGATACGCAGTATTTT.

This clonotype has ten or more counts. This chain joins TRBV28 and TRBJ1-1; D is undetermined. The germline V gene has CDR1 MDHEN and CDR2 SYDVKM. The CDR3 consists of 13 residues. V lost 3 bases to trimming and J lost 4 bases, with 9 bases between them. DNA for the CDR3: TGTGCCAGCAGTTTCGCCCTGGGCACTGAAGCTTTCTTT. Translation: CASSFALGTEAFF.

This clonotype was counted between two and nine times. This chain connects TRBV6-1 to TRBJ2-2, with D possibly being TRBD1 (5 bases). With 8 bases removed from V and 1 base from J, the gap between germline ends came to 14 bases. This CDR3 has 15 amino acids. CDR1 is MNHNS, CDR2 SASEGT, per germline. As DNA, the CDR3 is TGTGCCAGCCATTCAGGGATTGGGAACACCGGGGAGCTGTTTTTT. Translated, it gives CASHSGIGNTGELFF.

This sequence joins TRBV11-2 and TRBJ1-1; D unclear. The V gene's germline CDR1 is SGHAT and CDR2 FQNNGV. The CDR3 is 14 amino acids. V shed 1 base and J shed 1 base, with 7 bases lying between them. This CDR3 is CASSLGLENTEAFF. CDR3 sequence (DNA): TGTGCCAGCAGCTTAGGTCTGGAGAACACTGAAGCTTTCTTT.

This clonotype has a count of ten or more. The chain carries TRBV7-6 and TRBJ1-2, with 7 bases that match TRBD1. The CDR3 covers 13 residues. V lost 5 bases and J lost 8; bases outside the gene matches: 8. Germline V gene sequence: CDR1 SGHVS, CDR2 FNYEAQ. This CDR3 reads CASSHPDRRGYTF. Written as DNA, the CDR3 is TGTGCCAGCAGCCATCCGGACAGGAGAGGCTACACCTTC. The full variable domain, in which reference TRBV7-6 and TRBJ1-2 provide the parts outside the CDR3, is GAGVSQSPRYKVTKRGQDVALRCDPISGHVSLYWYRQALGQGPEFLTYFNYEAQQDKSGLPNDRFSAERPEGSISTLTIQRTEQRDSAMYRCASSHPDRRGYTFGSGTRLTVV.

The rearrangement links TRBV12-3 or TRBV12-4 to TRBJ1-2; TRBD1 might be the D (5 bases). V lost 6 bases to trimming and J lost 7 bases, with 15 bases between them. The CDR3 covers 13 residues. CDR3 amino acids: CASRLQGGSGYTF. CDR3 sequence (DNA): TGTGCCAGCAGACTTCAGGGAGGAAGTGGCTACACCTTC.

On this clonotype: A read error may be the cause here, since a much bigger clone is one base away. This chain links TRBV28 with TRBJ2-2; D ambiguous. The CDR3 covers 14 residues. Trimming took 11 bases from V and 5 from J, leaving 18 bases between them. The germline gives CDR1 MDHEN, CDR2 SYDVKM. The CDR3 bases are TGTGCCGGCACTTTTAGGCCCAGGACCGGGGAGCTGTTTTTT. This gives the protein CAGTFRPRTGELFF.

This clonotype came up many times. This sequence joins TRBV12-3 or TRBV12-4 and TRBJ1-5; TRBD1 agrees at 7 bases. The CDR3 consists of 15 residues. V shed 6 bases, J shed 4 bases, and the junction held 9 bases outside the gene matches. The CDR3 sequence: CASSSRQGGNQPQHF. In DNA form, the CDR3 reads TGTGCCAGCAGCTCGAGGCAGGGGGGGAATCAGCCCCAGCATTTT.

This clonotype was observed many times. The rearrangement uses TRBV7-2 and TRBJ2-1; 7 nucleotides match TRBD2. The trim removed 2 bases at V and 11 bases at J, leaving 6 bases unmatched. The CDR3 spans 13 residues. The germline V gene has CDR1 SGHTA and CDR2 FQGNSA. CDR3 sequence (DNA): TGTGCCAGCAGCTTAAGTGGGGGGGACCAGCAGTTCTTC. It encodes CASSLSGGDQQFF. Full variable domain (rest looked up from reference TRBV7-2 and TRBJ2-1): GAGVSQSPSNKVTEKGKDVELRCDPISGHTALYWYRQSLGQGLEFLIYFQGNSAPDKSGLPSDRFSAERTGGSVSTLTIQRTQQEDSAVYLCASSLSGGDQQFFGPGTRLTVL.

The J gene is TRBJ2-4, the V gene TRBV20-1, with TRBD1 identical over 10 bases. The trim removed 2 bases at V and 2 bases at J, leaving 3 bases unmatched. CDR3 length: 15 residues. Germline V CDR1 and CDR2: DFQATT, SNEGSKA (reference sequence). CDR3 in DNA: TGCAGTGCTAGATGGGGACAGGGGACCAAAAACATTCAGTACTTC. This codes for CSARWGQGTKNIQYF.

This clonotype came up a few times. The V call is TRBV9, the J call TRBJ2-3; tentative D call: TRBD2 (6 bases). This CDR3 is built from 14 residues. Per the germline V gene, CDR1 is SGDLS and CDR2 is YYNGEE. V was cut by 0 bases and J by 6 bases, with 11 bases left in between. The CDR3 region has the DNA TGTGCCAGCAGCGTAGAGTCGGGGGACGATACGCAGTATTTT. The encoded protein is CASSVESGDDTQYF. Based on the CDR3 plus reference TRBV9 and TRBJ2-3, the full variable domain is DSGVTQTPKHLITATGQRVTLRCSPRSGDLSVYWYQQSLDQGLQFLIQYYNGEERAKGNILERFSAQQFPDLHSELNLSSLELGDSALYFCASSVESGDDTQYFGPGTRLTVL.

J is TRBJ2-3 and V is TRBV5-1; TRBD2 is a possible D gene (6 bases). V lost 4 bases and J 3 bases, leaving 21 bases between the germline ends. This CDR3 is built from 17 residues. Per the germline V gene, CDR1 is SGHRS and CDR2 is YFSETQ. Here the CDR3 DNA reads TGCGCCAGCAGCCGTATACCTTGGGAGCGGGCGACAGATACGCAGTATTTT. It is translated as CASSRIPWERATDTQYF. Full variable domain (missing parts from reference TRBV5-1 and TRBJ2-3): KAGVTQTPRYLIKTRGQQVTLSCSPISGHRSVSWYQQTPGQGLQFLFEYFSETQRNKGNFPGRFSGRQFSNSRSEMNVSTLELGDSALYLCASSRIPWERATDTQYFGPGTRLTVL.

This chain uses TRBV11-2 with TRBJ1-3, with D unresolved. This CDR3 has 17 amino acids. Per germline, CDR1 SGHAT and CDR2 FQNNGV. V was pared by 1 base and J by 0 bases, with 13 bases between. The CDR3 loop reads CASSLVSWGFSGNTIYF. The CDR3 bases are TGTGCCAGCAGCTTAGTCTCATGGGGATTCTCTGGAAACACCATATATTTT.

This clonotype was seen a handful of times. One junction end does not reproduce the germline sequence, and a read error may be involved. V and J are TRBV12-3 or TRBV12-4 and TRBJ2-7, with D maybe TRBD1 (6 bases). The CDR3 covers 10 residues. CDR3 nucleotides: TGTGCCAGCAGTCGACAGGTCGAAACCTTC. Its protein product is CASSRQVETF.

In this sample, this clonotype turned up a few times. This chain links TRBV20-1 with TRBJ2-7; 11 bases line up with TRBD1. With 3 bases clipped from V and 3 bases from J, the junction kept 7 bases outside the gene matches. The CDR3 totals 15 residues. The V gene's germline CDR1 is DFQATT and CDR2 SNEGSKA (reference sequence). CDR3 region: CSASSPGQGGYEQYV. The CDR3 DNA is TGCAGTGCTAGCTCACCGGGACAGGGGGGCTACGAGCAGTACGTC.

This chain joins TRBV12-3 or TRBV12-4 and TRBJ2-1, with 7 bases aligning to TRBD1. CDR3 length: 13 amino acids. J gave up 9 bases and V 8 bases, and 10 bases lay outside the gene matches. This CDR3 is CASSRGLYGEQFF. In DNA, the CDR3 is TGTGCCAGCTCGAGGGGGCTCTACGGTGAGCAGTTCTTC.

The chain recombines TRBV6-2 or TRBV6-3 with TRBJ2-5, with TRBD2 as a possible D gene (6 bases). The CDR3 has 15 amino acids. From germline, CDR1 is MNHEY and CDR2 SVGEGT. The V end was cut by 2 bases, the J end by 2 bases, with 12 bases between. As DNA, the CDR3 is TGTGCCAGCAGTTACGTGGACTACTCTCAAGAGACCCAGTACTTC. It encodes CASSYVDYSQETQYF.

The rearrangement links TRBV20-1 to TRBJ1-2; 7 bases fit TRBD1. The CDR3 is 12 amino acids. The germline V gene encodes CDR1 DFQATT and CDR2 SNEGSKA (reference sequence). V lost 4 bases, J lost 6 bases, and 5 bases stayed unmatched. The CDR3 protein is CSATMTGNGYTF. The CDR3 nucleotides read TGCAGTGCTACTATGACAGGGAATGGCTACACCTTC.

This clonotype was detected ten times or more. The CDR3 loop reads CSVELGGGLYEQYF. For the CDR3, the DNA is TGCAGCGTTGAGTTAGGGGGGGGCCTCTACGAGCAGTACTTC. The rearrangement links TRBV29-1 to TRBJ2-7, with D possibly TRBD2 on 7 matching bases. V shed 3 bases and J shed 3 bases, with 15 bases lying between them. Germline loops: CDR1 SQVTM, CDR2 ANQGSEA. The CDR3 loop spans 14 amino acids.

The CDR3 protein is CASTSRGQPQHF. The DNA of the CDR3 is TGTGCCAGCACCTCAAGGGGCCAGCCCCAGCATTTT. The rearrangement uses TRBV7-3 and TRBJ1-5; the D gene is possibly TRBD1 (5 bases). V dropped 7 bases and J dropped 7 bases, with 11 bases sitting between them. The V gene's germline CDR1 is SGHTA and CDR2 FQGTGA. The CDR3 contains 12 residues.

This clonotype was picked up many times. This rearrangement joins TRBV19 to TRBJ2-1; D gene ambiguous. Between the trimmed V and J ends, which lost 4 bases and 4 bases, there was a span of 11 bases. The CDR3 spans 14 residues. Per the germline V gene, CDR1 is LNHDA and CDR2 is SQIVND (reference sequence). CDR3 protein: CASSTPRRYNEQFF. The CDR3, as DNA: TGTGCCAGTAGTACCCCCCGGCGTTACAATGAGCAGTTCTTC. The full variable domain, rest sourced from reference TRBV19 and TRBJ2-1, is DGGITQSPKYLFRKEGQNVTLSCEQNLNHDAMYWYRQDPGQGLRLIYYSQIVNDFQKGDIAEGYSVSREKKESFPLTVTSAQKNPTAFYLCASSTPRRYNEQFFGPGTRLTVL.

CDR3 in amino acids: CSASLWLDEQYF. The CDR3, as DNA: TGCAGTGCTAGTTTATGGTTGGACGAGCAGTACTTC. The chain couples TRBV20-1 to TRBJ2-7; D gene uncertain. Trimming removed 3 bases from V and 5 bases from J, with 11 bases in between. The CDR3 contains 12 residues. The germline gives CDR1 DFQATT, CDR2 SNEGSKA (reference sequence).

This chain uses TRBV11-3 with TRBJ2-2, with D perhaps given as TRBD1 or TRBD2 (5 bases each). Germline CDR1 and CDR2: SGHNT and YENEEA. The CDR3 contains 14 residues. Trimming shortened V by 4 bases and J by 7 bases, and 13 bases separated the two germline ends. CDR3 sequence reads: CASSSVRDGGELFF. In DNA form, the CDR3 reads TGTGCCAGCAGCTCAGTCCGGGACGGCGGGGAGCTGTTTTTT.